The 21 T cell receptor beta chains below come from one sample, sequenced in a study of blood T cell repertoires in COVID-19. The table came from immunoSEQ multiplex PCR; TCRdb's copy has only in-frame clones and leaves some out. The sample lists roughly 380,000 clones, 70% to 90% occurring once. Sequencing was carried out using peripheral blood. These receptors were collected from a woman aged 40 to 55 with COVID-19, enrolled during active disease.

This clone was counted a few times. The DNA for the CDR3 is TGTGCCAGCAGGCCTACAGGGGGCTCGGGCAATTCACCCCTCCACTTT. As protein: CASRPTGGSGNSPLHF. The chain employs TRBV27 and TRBJ1-6; TRBD1 matches at 9 bases. This CDR3 contains 16 residues. V lost 6 bases and J lost 7; bases outside the gene matches: 10. CDR1 and CDR2 from the germline V gene are MNHEY and SMNVEV (reference sequence).

V gene TRBV4-1 combines with J gene TRBJ2-5; possibly TRBD1 for D (6 bases). V was trimmed by 1 base and J by 6 bases, leaving 15 bases between them. The CDR3 covers 15 residues. Germline assignment: CDR1 MGHRA and CDR2 YSYEKL. The CDR3 reads CASSQAEQGFKTQYF. DNA for the CDR3: TGCGCCAGCAGCCAAGCCGAACAGGGTTTCAAGACCCAGTACTTC.

For the CDR3, the DNA is TGTGCCAGCAGTATGACGGGTGGATATGGCTACACCTTC. Protein sequence: CASSMTGGYGYTF. V usage is TRBV12-3 or TRBV12-4 and J usage is TRBJ1-2; D is unclear. This CDR3 region has 13 residues. Trimming took 5 bases from V and 5 from J, leaving 12 bases between them.

The J gene is TRBJ2-3, the V gene TRBV7-3; TRBD2 agrees at 7 bases. The CDR3 covers 15 residues. Trimming took 1 base from V and 6 from J; bases not matched to a gene: 7. Germline V gene sequence: CDR1 SGHTA, CDR2 FQGTGA. CDR3 amino acids: CASSLSGGGVDTQYF. CDR3 bases: TGTGCCAGCAGCTTAAGTGGGGGAGGGGTGGATACGCAGTATTTT.

This clone was counted between two and nine times. The rearrangement uses TRBV7-2 and TRBJ1-1, with D hard to call. V lost 2 bases to trimming and J lost 0 bases, with 10 bases between them. The CDR3 runs to 15 residues. The germline V gene encodes CDR1 SGHTA and CDR2 FQGNSA. CDR3 residues: CASSLQAGMNTEAFF. CDR3 coding DNA: TGTGCCAGCAGCTTACAGGCGGGGATGAACACTGAAGCTTTCTTT.

This clone was seen a single time. The chain uses TRBV7-3 and TRBJ2-2; 8 bases are a match to TRBD2. The CDR3 is 16 amino acids. CDR1 and CDR2 from the germline V gene are SGHTA and FQGTGA. J was trimmed by 7 bases and V by 0 bases; bases with no gene match: 7. The CDR3 sequence: CASSLTVAGTHGELFF. CDR3 nucleotide sequence: TGTGCCAGCAGCTTAACAGTAGCGGGGACCCACGGGGAGCTGTTTTTT.

The V and J genes are TRBV4-1 and TRBJ1-1; D unclear. In germline, CDR1 is MGHRA, CDR2 YSYEKL. V gave up 3 bases and J gave up 3 bases, with 14 bases separating them. The CDR3 covers 15 residues. CDR3 in amino acids: CASSQGYAGDTEAFF. The CDR3 DNA reads as TGCGCCAGCAGCCAGGGGTACGCCGGGGACACTGAAGCTTTCTTT.

The chain has TRBV5-1 and TRBJ1-3; D not resolved. Trimming took off 0 bases at V and 2 bases at J, with 6 bases between the two ends. Germline V gene data show CDR1 as SGHRS and CDR2 as YFSETQ. The CDR3 length is 14 residues. CDR3 residues: CASSLEQPGNTIYF. CDR3 nucleotides: TGCGCCAGCAGCTTGGAACAGCCTGGAAACACCATATATTTT.

The rearrangement links TRBV10-3 to TRBJ1-4; D gene ambiguous. The CDR3 is 15 residues long. From germline, CDR1 is ENHRY and CDR2 SYGVKD. V lost 0 bases and J 0 bases, leaving 5 bases between the germline ends. This CDR3 is CAISESRATNEKLFF. CDR3 nucleotides: TGTGCCATCAGTGAGTCACGGGCAACTAATGAAAAACTGTTTTTT.

The V and J genes are TRBV12-3 or TRBV12-4 and TRBJ2-1; possibly TRBD1 for D (5 bases). The CDR3 contains 13 residues. V was trimmed by 6 bases and J by 7 bases, leaving 13 bases between them. The CDR3 region has the DNA TGTGCCAGCAGCCCTCAGGGTTTTAATGAGCAGTTCTTC. Translation: CASSPQGFNEQFF.

The chain uses TRBV7-3 and TRBJ2-1, with 8 bases that match TRBD2. Germline V gives CDR1 SGHTA, CDR2 FQGTGA. This CDR3 region has 15 residues. The junction had 6 bases not matched to a gene; V was cut back by 5 bases and J by 3 bases. CDR3 loop: CASSPTGTSYNEQFF. CDR3 nucleotide sequence: TGTGCCAGCAGCCCAACCGGGACTAGCTACAATGAGCAGTTCTTC.

In this sample, this clone turned up once. V gene TRBV2 combines with J gene TRBJ2-6; 10 bases line up with TRBD2. V lost 7 bases and J lost 1; bases outside the gene matches: 10. This CDR3 spans 18 amino acids. The germline V gene encodes CDR1 SNHLY and CDR2 FYNNEI. The CDR3 protein is CASTKTSGWFSGANVLTF. The DNA for the CDR3 is TGTGCCAGCACTAAGACTAGCGGGTGGTTTTCTGGGGCCAACGTCCTGACTTTC.

V usage is TRBV28 and J usage is TRBJ1-4; D is ambiguous. CDR3 length: 14 residues. The V end lost 3 bases, the J end lost 10 bases, and 15 bases lay between the germline ends. Germline lookup yields CDR1 MDHEN and CDR2 SYDVKM. The CDR3 nucleotides are TGTGCCAGCAGTTTTGAGCAATGGTCAGGAAAACTGTTTTTT. Residues: CASSFEQWSGKLFF.

The chain employs TRBV9 and TRBJ2-1; 12 positions match TRBD2. There are 15 residues in the CDR3. V lost 3 bases, J lost 8 bases, and 6 bases stayed unmatched. Germline V gene data show CDR1 as SGDLS and CDR2 as YYNGEE. As DNA, the CDR3 is TGTGCCAGCAGCGGAACTAGCGGGAGGTCATATGAGCAGTTCTTC. Translation gives CASSGTSGRSYEQFF.

The rearrangement joins TRBV28 to TRBJ1-2, with TRBD1 matching over 10 bases. Trimming cost V 6 bases and J 4 bases; bases outside gene matches: 8. The CDR3 extends over 15 amino acids. Germline CDR1 is MDHEN and CDR2 is SYDVKM. CDR3 coding DNA: TGTGCCAGCAGCTTTGACAGGGGGCCGGGCTATGGCTACACCTTC. As protein: CASSFDRGPGYGYTF.

V is TRBV28 and J is TRBJ2-3, with 10 bases lining up with TRBD2. The germline V gene has CDR1 MDHEN and CDR2 SYDVKM. After removal of 4 bases from V and 3 bases from J, the junction contained 7 bases not matched to a gene. The CDR3 runs 16 residues. CDR3 in amino acids: CASSSQRGGQTDTQYF. Here the CDR3 DNA reads TGTGCCAGCAGTTCCCAGCGGGGGGGCCAGACAGATACGCAGTATTTT.

This chain joins TRBV6-4 and TRBJ2-1, with 10 bases aligning to TRBD2. Per the germline V gene, CDR1 is MRHNA and CDR2 is SNTAGT. The CDR3 has 14 residues. V gave up 3 bases and J gave up 7 bases; unmatched junction bases: 3. The CDR3 DNA sequence: TGTGCCAGCAGTGAGGGGACTAGCGTTAATGAGCAGTTCTTC. Amino acids: CASSEGTSVNEQFF.

The chain has TRBV27 and TRBJ1-5; perhaps TRBD1 as D (6 bases). V was pared by 4 bases and J by 1 base, with 11 bases between. Germline CDR1 and CDR2: MNHEY and SMNVEV (reference sequence). The CDR3 totals 15 residues. DNA for the CDR3: TGTGCCAGCAGTTCCGACAGGAGGAGCAATCAGCCCCAGCATTTT. This sequence encodes CASSSDRRSNQPQHF.

The V gene is TRBV7-9, the J gene TRBJ2-7; 8 nucleotides match TRBD1. Germline values: CDR1 SEHNR, CDR2 FQNEAQ (reference sequence). V was clipped by 6 bases and J by 2 bases; unmatched bases: 12. The CDR3 consists of 16 residues. The CDR3 DNA is TGTGCCAGCAGTTCGACAGACAGGGGCCGTCCCTACGAGCAGTACTTC. Protein product: CASSSTDRGRPYEQYF.

The chain joins TRBV2 to TRBJ1-5; TRBD1 is a possible D gene (5 bases). V was shortened by 6 bases and J by 5 bases, with 11 bases between the two germline ends. CDR1 and CDR2 (germline): SNHLY, FYNNEI. The CDR3 extends over 13 amino acids. CDR3 in amino acids: CASSRGTHQPQHF. The CDR3 nucleotides are TGTGCCAGCAGCCGGGGGACGCATCAGCCCCAGCATTTT.

The rearrangement links TRBV2 to TRBJ1-2, with D hard to call. Deletions cut 6 bases from V and 3 bases from J, with 14 bases between. The CDR3 spans 14 residues. In germline, CDR1 is SNHLY, CDR2 FYNNEI. CDR3 protein: CASRLTVGDYGYTF. Here the CDR3 DNA reads TGTGCCAGCAGGTTGACTGTTGGCGACTATGGCTACACCTTC.